This TCR beta chain derives from a study of shared clonotypes between healthy human individuals. CDR1 is GTSNPN, CDR2 SVGIG, per germline (reference sequence). V shed 3 bases and J shed 0 bases, with 10 bases lying between them. The CDR3 is 14 residues long. This clone was detected only a few times. TCRdb keeps only in-frame clones here, not all; method: immunoSEQ multiplex PCR. The sample gives roughly 96,000 clones, roughly 45% of which show up once; more than 12% is in the top ten. The chain carries TRBV30 and TRBJ2-3, with a possible D match to TRBD1 (6 bases). The specimen was PBMCs. The TCR sequence derives from a woman aged 35 to 49 in good health. Some clones in this sample may be carry-over from other donors' samples. The CDR3 reads CAWRDRSSTDTQYF. DNA for the CDR3: TGTGCCTGGAGGGACAGATCTAGCACAGATACGCAGTATTTT.